This T cell receptor (beta chain) appears in the sequencing data of a study of T cell responses to AZD1222 COVID-19 vaccine. Sequencing used immunoSEQ multiplex PCR; TCRdb keeps in-frame clones, though not all of them. The sample shows over 110,000 clones, 85% to 95% of them seen only once. The CDR3 has 14 residues. V gave up 8 bases and J gave up 8 bases, with 19 bases separating them. Germline V CDR1 and CDR2: MDHEN, SYDVKM. This specimen consisted of peripheral blood, obtained after recovery from COVID-19. The V gene is TRBV28, the J gene TRBJ2-1, with D possibly TRBD2 on 6 matching bases. This sequence originates from an adult who had recovered from COVID-19. In DNA, the CDR3 is TGTGCCAGCTCCCGGGTTTGGAGGGATGATGAGCAGTTCTTC. It specifies CASSRVWRDDEQFF.